Each of the 2 T cell receptor beta chains below was sequenced from the same sample in a study of T cells after yellow fever vaccination. TCRdb re-derived calls from the 5' RACE reads in MiXCR, one entry per CDR3 protein. Of 450,000 to 650,000 distinct CDR3 sequences in the sample, roughly 22% were seen once. Sequenced material: PBMCs, taken roughly 20 days after the first yellow fever vaccination. These receptors all stem from a man younger than 35 who received the YFV17D yellow fever vaccine.

This clonotype was detected only a few times. The CDR3 is CASSQDLEASLHF. DNA for the CDR3: TGCGCCAGCAGCCAAGATCTCGAAGCTTCCCTCCACTTT. The chain carries TRBV4-1 and TRBJ1-6; no definite D call. Germline CDR1 reads MGHRA; CDR2 reads YSYEKL. V was cut by 0 bases and J by 14 bases, with 11 bases left in between. The CDR3 has 13 residues.

CDR3 coding DNA: TGTGCCAGCAGTTTAACCGGTACAGGGAACTATGGCTACACCTTC. This gives the protein CASSLTGTGNYGYTF. V gene TRBV27 combines with J gene TRBJ1-2, with TRBD1 as a possible D gene (6 bases). Trimming pared 2 bases from V and 2 bases from J, leaving 12 bases between. Per germline, CDR1 MNHEY and CDR2 SMNVEV (reference sequence). The CDR3 is 15 residues long.